Given below is one T cell receptor (beta chain) in context. This sample stems from a study of blood T cell repertoires in COVID-19. The V gene's germline CDR1 is SGHTA and CDR2 FQGNSA. V lost 3 bases to trimming and J lost 3 bases, with 8 bases between them. CDR3 length: 13 residues. Sequencing used immunoSEQ multiplex PCR; TCRdb keeps in-frame clones, though not all of them. This sample has about 130,000 clones, with roughly 80% found just once. The J gene is TRBJ1-1, the V gene TRBV7-2, with TRBD1 as a possible D gene (5 bases). The sample consisted of PBMCs or T cells enriched from blood (not recorded which). The TCR sequence derives from a man aged 50-59 years who had recovered from COVID-19. CDR3 in DNA: TGTGCCAGCAGCTTGGGGCTGTACACTGAAGCTTTCTTT. Its protein is CASSLGLYTEAFF.